These 18 T cell receptor beta chains originate from one sample sequenced in a study of blood T cells in healthy people across ages. The second PCR ran about 6 to 12 cycles with a sample-barcoded 5' primer and J-beta primers. Using its own MiXCR run on the 5' RACE reads, TCRdb lists one record per CDR3 protein. The profile shows 800,000 to 1,300,000 distinct CDR3 sequences, about 25% of them singletons. These data also formed part of another study, on T cells of mothers and their children.

The source material was blood. The receptors were gathered from a girl under 10 years old in good health.

A few counts support this clonotype. This chain uses TRBV28 with TRBJ2-2, with a weak D call TRBD1 (6 bases). Germline-derived CDR1 and CDR2 are MDHEN and SYDVKM. The CDR3 spans 16 residues. Trimming removed 1 base at V and 2 bases at J, with 11 bases between. The DNA for the CDR3 is TGTGCCAGCAGTTTATTCGGGACACCTAACACCGGGGAGCTGTTTTTT. It yields the protein CASSLFGTPNTGELFF.

This clonotype was seen only a few times. This rearrangement joins TRBV7-8 to TRBJ2-2; D remains ambiguous. There are 14 residues in the CDR3. Trimming took 10 bases from V and 0 from J, leaving 12 bases between them. The germline V gene encodes CDR1 SGHVS and CDR2 FQNEAQ. Written as DNA, the CDR3 is TGTGCCACTACCCGTCTGCCGAACACCGGGGAGCTGTTTTTT. Protein sequence: CATTRLPNTGELFF.

This clonotype has just a few counts. The CDR3 sequence: CASSLGASGRVDTQYF. The DNA for the CDR3 is TGTGCCAGCAGCTTAGGGGCCAGCGGGAGGGTAGATACGCAGTATTTT. This sequence joins TRBV7-2 and TRBJ2-3, with 10 bases that match TRBD2. CDR1 is SGHTA, CDR2 FQGNSA, per germline. The CDR3 is 16 amino acids. V was clipped by 1 base and J by 5 bases; unmatched bases: 6.

CDR3 nucleotide sequence: TGCAGCGTCGACAGGGAGGTTGATACGCAGTATTTT. It yields the protein CSVDREVDTQYF. This chain joins TRBV29-1 and TRBJ2-3; a possible D gene is TRBD1 (7 bases). Germline V gives CDR1 SQVTM, CDR2 ANQGSEA. The CDR3 is 12 amino acids. Trimming removed 6 bases at V and 6 bases at J, with 13 bases between.

This chain links TRBV19 with TRBJ1-1; 10 bases are shared with TRBD1. Germline CDR1 is LNHDA and CDR2 is SQIVND (reference sequence). This CDR3 is built from 17 residues. The junction had 14 bases not matched to a gene; V was cut back by 5 bases and J by 5 bases. DNA of the CDR3: TGTGCCAGTAGTGCGCAAATCGGGACAGGGGTACATACTGAAGCTTTCTTT. Protein: CASSAQIGTGVHTEAFF.

The chain uses TRBV12-3 or TRBV12-4 and TRBJ2-1; 8 bases match TRBD2. V lost 2 bases and J lost 13; bases outside the gene matches: 7. The CDR3 has 13 amino acids. The CDR3, as DNA: TGTGCCAGCAGTTTACTTGCGGGGGGTCCTCAGTTCTTC. Amino acid sequence: CASSLLAGGPQFF.

A few counts support this clonotype. V is TRBV7-3 and J is TRBJ2-5; 7 positions agree with TRBD2. The end of the DNA fits TRBJ2-1 better, so the J call may be wrong. The germline V gene has CDR1 SGHTA and CDR2 FQGTGA. This CDR3 spans 14 amino acids. Here the CDR3 reads CASSLTGGRFEQFF. The CDR3 DNA reads as TGTGCCAGCAGCTTAACGGGGGGGAGGTTTGAGCAGTTCTTC.

The chain is built from TRBV21-1 and TRBJ1-4. TRBV21-1 is labeled a pseudogene. This CDR3 is built from 15 residues. The CDR3 loop is CASSEDLEGDEKLFF. The DNA for the CDR3 is TGTGCCAGCAGCGAGGACCTAGAGGGTGATGAGAAACTGTTTTTT.

A remark on this clonotype: The junction and the germline gene differ at one end; a read error may be behind it. The rearrangement links TRBV9 to TRBJ1-6, with 9 bases that match TRBD1. Germline V gene lookup returns CDR1 SGDLS and CDR2 YYNGEE. This CDR3 comprises 13 residues. The chain's CDR3 is CAGSGQGNSPLHF. DNA for the CDR3: TGTGCCGGCAGCGGACAGGGGAATTCACCCCTCCACTTT.

The chain links TRBV29-1 to TRBJ1-2, with 9 bases identical to TRBD1. The length of the CDR3 is 14 residues. Germline V gene data show CDR1 as SQVTM and CDR2 as ANQGSEA. CDR3 sequence (DNA): TGCACCACGTTGTCTGGGACAGGGATGCATGGCTACACCTTC. It translates to CTTLSGTGMHGYTF.

This clonotype showed up just a few times. V is TRBV21-1 and J is TRBJ2-1. The DNA end favors TRBJ2-7, so the J call may be wrong. TRBV21-1 is recorded as a pseudogene. This CDR3 has 17 amino acids. The CDR3 DNA reads TGTGCCAGCAGCAAACCTCGTTTAGGAGCCCTTCCCTACGAGCAGTACTTC. Translated: CASSKPRLGALPYEQYF.

In this sample, this clonotype turned up a few times. The rearrangement links TRBV6-5 to TRBJ1-2; D is uncertain. Trimming shortened V by 5 bases and J by 4 bases, and 11 bases separated the two germline ends. The CDR3 is 13 amino acids. Germline-derived CDR1 and CDR2 are MNHEY and SVGAGI. CDR3 sequence (DNA): TGTGCCAGCAGTCAGCTTTCGAGCTATGGCTACACCTTC. It encodes CASSQLSSYGYTF.

The chain is built from TRBV7-9 and TRBJ1-1; no clear D gene. V shed 3 bases and J shed 5 bases, with 7 bases lying between them. Germline CDR1 and CDR2: SEHNR and FQNEAQ (reference sequence). The CDR3 totals 12 residues. CDR3 in DNA: TGTGCCAGCAGCTTTCAGCAAACTGAAGCTTTCTTT. This encodes CASSFQQTEAFF.

The table lists this clonotype with a few counts. The chain combines TRBV4-1 with TRBJ2-5; TRBD2 matches 11 bases. V was pared by 3 bases and J by 0 bases, with 3 bases of the junction left unmatched. Germline CDR1 is MGHRA and CDR2 is YSYEKL. The CDR3 spans 16 residues. The DNA of the CDR3 is TGCGCCAGCAGCCAGACTAGCGGGAAGTACCAAGAGACCCAGTACTTC. This gives the protein CASSQTSGKYQETQYF.

The CDR3 DNA reads as TGTGCCAGCAGTGCGGACCTCAGGACAAGGGGCTACACCTTC. Encoded protein: CASSADLRTRGYTF. V gene TRBV12-3 or TRBV12-4 combines with J gene TRBJ1-2, with D possibly being TRBD1 (5 bases). V was trimmed by 5 bases and J by 8 bases, leaving 18 bases between them. The CDR3 covers 14 residues.

This clonotype has more than one count but fewer than ten. This chain joins TRBV29-1 and TRBJ2-5; 10 nucleotides align to TRBD2. V was clipped by 5 bases and J by 5 bases; unmatched bases: 11. The CDR3 spans 15 residues. The V gene's germline CDR1 is SQVTM and CDR2 ANQGSEA. The CDR3 loop reads CSVLTVAGGLETQYF. The CDR3 bases are TGCAGCGTTCTGACGGTAGCGGGAGGTTTGGAGACCCAGTACTTC.

CDR3 nucleotide sequence: TGTGCCAGCAGTTACTCGGCTGGGCCTCAGTTCTTC. Residues: CASSYSAGPQFF. The J gene is TRBJ2-1, the V gene TRBV6-5; D call uncertain. Germline V gene lookup returns CDR1 MNHEY and CDR2 SVGAGI. V dropped 0 bases and J dropped 13 bases, with 10 bases sitting between them. This CDR3 is built from 12 residues.

The gene calls are TRBV18 and TRBJ2-1; TRBD2 matches at 7 bases. The J call is in doubt because the DNA end fits TRBJ2-7 better. This CDR3 is built from 16 residues. CDR1 is KGHSH, CDR2 LQKENI, per germline. CDR3: CASSPLAGAVSYEQYF. CDR3 bases: TGTGCCAGCTCACCTTTAGCGGGTGCCGTCTCCTACGAGCAGTACTTC.